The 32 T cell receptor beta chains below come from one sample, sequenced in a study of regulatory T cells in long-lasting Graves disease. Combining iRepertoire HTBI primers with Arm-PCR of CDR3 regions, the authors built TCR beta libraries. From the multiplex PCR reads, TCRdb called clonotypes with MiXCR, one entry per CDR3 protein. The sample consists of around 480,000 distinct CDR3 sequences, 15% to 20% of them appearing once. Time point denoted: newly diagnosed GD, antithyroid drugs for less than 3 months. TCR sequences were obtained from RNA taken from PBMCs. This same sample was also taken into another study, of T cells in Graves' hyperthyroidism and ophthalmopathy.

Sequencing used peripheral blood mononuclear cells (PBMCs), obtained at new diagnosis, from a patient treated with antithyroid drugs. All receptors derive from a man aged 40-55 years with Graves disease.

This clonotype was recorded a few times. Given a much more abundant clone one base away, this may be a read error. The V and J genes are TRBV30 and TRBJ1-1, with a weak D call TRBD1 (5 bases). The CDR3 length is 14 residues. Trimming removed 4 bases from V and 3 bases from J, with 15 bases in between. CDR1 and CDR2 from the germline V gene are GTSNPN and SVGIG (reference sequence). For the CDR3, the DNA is TGTGCCTGGAACTCCCGAGGGGTGGACACTGAAGCTTTCTTT. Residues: CAWNSRGVDTEAFF. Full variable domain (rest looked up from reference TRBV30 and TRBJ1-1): SQTIHQWPATLVQPVGSPLSLECTVEGTSNPNLYWYRQAAGRGLQLLFYSVGIGQISSEVPQNLSASRPQDRQFILSSKKLLLSDSGFYLCAWNSRGVDTEAFFGQGTRLTVV.

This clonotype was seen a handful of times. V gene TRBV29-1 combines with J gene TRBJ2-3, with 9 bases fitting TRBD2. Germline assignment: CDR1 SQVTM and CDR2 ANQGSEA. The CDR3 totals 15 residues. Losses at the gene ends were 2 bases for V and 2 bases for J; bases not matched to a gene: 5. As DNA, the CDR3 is TGCAGCGTTGAATTTAGCGGGAGTATCACAGATACGCAGTATTTT. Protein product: CSVEFSGSITDTQYF.

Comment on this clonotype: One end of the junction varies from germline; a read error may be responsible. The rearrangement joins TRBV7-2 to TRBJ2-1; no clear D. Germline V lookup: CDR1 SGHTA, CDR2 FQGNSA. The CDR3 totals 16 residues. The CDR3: CVSSQKGSPTYNEQFF. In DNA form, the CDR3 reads TGTGTCAGCAGCCAAAAGGGCAGCCCAACCTACAATGAGCAGTTCTTC.

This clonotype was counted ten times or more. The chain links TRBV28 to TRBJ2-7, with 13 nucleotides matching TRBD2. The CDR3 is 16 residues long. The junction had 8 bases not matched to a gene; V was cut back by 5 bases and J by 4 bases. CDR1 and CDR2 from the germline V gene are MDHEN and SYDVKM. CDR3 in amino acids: CASSPWTSGSSYEQYF. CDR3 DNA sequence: TGTGCCAGCAGTCCTTGGACTAGCGGGAGTAGTTACGAGCAGTACTTC. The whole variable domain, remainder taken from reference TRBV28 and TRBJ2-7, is DVKVTQSSRYLVKRTGEKVFLECVQDMDHENMFWYRQDPGLGLRLIYFSYDVKMKEKGDIPEGYSVSREKKERFSLILESASTNQTSMYLCASSPWTSGSSYEQYFGPGTRLTVT.

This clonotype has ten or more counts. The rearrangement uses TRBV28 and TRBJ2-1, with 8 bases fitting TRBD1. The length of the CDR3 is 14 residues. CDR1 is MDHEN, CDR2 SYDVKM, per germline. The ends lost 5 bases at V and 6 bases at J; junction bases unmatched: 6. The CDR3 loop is CASSLGTGINEQFF. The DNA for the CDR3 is TGTGCCAGCAGTCTGGGGACAGGTATCAATGAGCAGTTCTTC.

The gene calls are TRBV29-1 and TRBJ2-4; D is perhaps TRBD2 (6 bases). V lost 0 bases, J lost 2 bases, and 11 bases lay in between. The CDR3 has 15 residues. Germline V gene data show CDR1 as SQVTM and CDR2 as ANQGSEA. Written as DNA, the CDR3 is TGCAGCGTTGAAGAGGATGCGGGACCCAAAAACATTCAGTACTTC. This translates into CSVEEDAGPKNIQYF.

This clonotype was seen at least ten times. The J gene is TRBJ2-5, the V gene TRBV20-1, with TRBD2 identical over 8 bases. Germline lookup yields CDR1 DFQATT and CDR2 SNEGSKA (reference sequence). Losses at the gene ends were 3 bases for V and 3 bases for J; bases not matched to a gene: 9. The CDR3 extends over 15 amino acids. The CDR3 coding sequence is TGCAGTGCTAGGAGGAGCGGGAGTAGGAAAGAGACCCAGTACTTC. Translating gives CSARRSGSRKETQYF.

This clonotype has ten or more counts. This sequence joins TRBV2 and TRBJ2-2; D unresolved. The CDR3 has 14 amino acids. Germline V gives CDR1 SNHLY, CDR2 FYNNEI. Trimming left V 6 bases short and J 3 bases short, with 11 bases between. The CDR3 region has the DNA TGTGCCAGCAGGAGCCTCTCTGACACCGGGGAGCTGTTTTTT. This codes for CASRSLSDTGELFF.

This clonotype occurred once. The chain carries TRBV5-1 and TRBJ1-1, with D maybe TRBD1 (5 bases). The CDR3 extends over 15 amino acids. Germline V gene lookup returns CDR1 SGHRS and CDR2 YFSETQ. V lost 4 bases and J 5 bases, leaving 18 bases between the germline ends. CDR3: CASSHWSRVETEAFF. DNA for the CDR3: TGCGCCAGCAGCCACTGGAGCAGGGTCGAGACTGAAGCTTTCTTT.

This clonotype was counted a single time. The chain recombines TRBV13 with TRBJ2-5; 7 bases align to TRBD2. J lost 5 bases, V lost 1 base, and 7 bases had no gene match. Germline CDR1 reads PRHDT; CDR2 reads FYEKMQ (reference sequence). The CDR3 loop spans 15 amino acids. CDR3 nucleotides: TGTGCCAGCAGCTTAGCGGGAGGCACGCGGGAGACCCAGTACTTC. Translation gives CASSLAGGTRETQYF.

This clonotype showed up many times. The CDR3 loop reads CASSMGQLNEKLFF. The CDR3 region has the DNA TGCGCCAGCAGCATGGGACAGCTTAATGAAAAACTGTTTTTT. V gene TRBV5-1 combines with J gene TRBJ1-4; 7 bases fit TRBD1. The CDR3 has 14 amino acids. Looked up from germline, CDR1 is SGHRS and CDR2 is YFSETQ. V trimming: 4 bases; J trimming: 4 bases; junction bases outside the gene matches: 4.

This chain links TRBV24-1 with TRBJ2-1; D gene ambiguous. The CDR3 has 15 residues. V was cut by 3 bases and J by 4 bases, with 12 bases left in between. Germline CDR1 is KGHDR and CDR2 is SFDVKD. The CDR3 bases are TGTGCCACCAGTGATACTGGACGGCATTACAATGAGCAGTTCTTC. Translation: CATSDTGRHYNEQFF.

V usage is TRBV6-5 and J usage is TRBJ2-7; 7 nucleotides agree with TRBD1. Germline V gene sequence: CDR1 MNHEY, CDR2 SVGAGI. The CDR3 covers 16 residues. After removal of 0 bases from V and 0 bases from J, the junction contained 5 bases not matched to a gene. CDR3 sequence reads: CASSYSTRQGSYEQYF. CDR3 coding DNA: TGTGCCAGCAGTTACTCGACGAGACAGGGCTCCTACGAGCAGTACTTC.

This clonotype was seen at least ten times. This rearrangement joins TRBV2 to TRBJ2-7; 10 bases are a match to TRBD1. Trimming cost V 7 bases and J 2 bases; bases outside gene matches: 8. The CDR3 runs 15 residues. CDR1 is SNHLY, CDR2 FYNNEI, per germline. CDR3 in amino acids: CASTTDRGHTYEQYF. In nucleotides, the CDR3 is TGTGCCAGCACCACAGACAGGGGGCACACCTACGAGCAGTACTTC.

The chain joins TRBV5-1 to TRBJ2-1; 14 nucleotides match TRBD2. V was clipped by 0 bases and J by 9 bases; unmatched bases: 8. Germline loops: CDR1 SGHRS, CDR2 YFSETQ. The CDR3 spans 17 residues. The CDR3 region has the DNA TGCGCCAGCAGCTTGGTCGGGACTAGCGGGAGAGGGGCTGAGCAGTTCTTC. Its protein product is CASSLVGTSGRGAEQFF.

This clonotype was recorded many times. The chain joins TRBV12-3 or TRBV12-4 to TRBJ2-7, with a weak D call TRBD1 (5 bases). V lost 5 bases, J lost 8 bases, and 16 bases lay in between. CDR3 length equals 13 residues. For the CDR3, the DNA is TGTGCCAGCAGTGGGGCACCGACCCCACAGCAGTACTTC. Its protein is CASSGAPTPQQYF.

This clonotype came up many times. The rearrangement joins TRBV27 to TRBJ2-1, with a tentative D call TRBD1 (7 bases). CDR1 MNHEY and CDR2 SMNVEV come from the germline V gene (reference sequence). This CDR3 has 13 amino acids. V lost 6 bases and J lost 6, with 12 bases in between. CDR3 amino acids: CASRSGGSNEQFF. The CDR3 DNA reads TGTGCCAGCAGGTCAGGGGGGAGCAATGAGCAGTTCTTC.

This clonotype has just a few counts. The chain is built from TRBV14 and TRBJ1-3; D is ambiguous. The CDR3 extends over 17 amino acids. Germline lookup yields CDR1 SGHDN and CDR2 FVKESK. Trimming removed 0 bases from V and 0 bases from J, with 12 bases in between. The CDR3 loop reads CASSQDHRVLSGNTIYF. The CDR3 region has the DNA TGTGCCAGCAGCCAAGATCACCGGGTCCTCTCTGGAAACACCATATATTTT.

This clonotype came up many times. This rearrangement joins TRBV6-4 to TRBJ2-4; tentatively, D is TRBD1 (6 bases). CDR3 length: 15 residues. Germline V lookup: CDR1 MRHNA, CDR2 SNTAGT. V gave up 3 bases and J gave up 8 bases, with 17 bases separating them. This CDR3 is CASSEGAAAVDIQYF. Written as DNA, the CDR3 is TGTGCCAGCAGTGAGGGGGCAGCGGCTGTGGACATTCAGTACTTC.

In DNA, the CDR3 is TGTGCCAGCAGCTTAGCGATGGCCCGGTCGGATGGCTACACCTTC. The encoded protein is CASSLAMARSDGYTF. This chain joins TRBV7-9 and TRBJ1-2, with D uncertain. CDR1 is SEHNR, CDR2 FQNEAQ, per germline (reference sequence). Trimming shortened V by 0 bases and J by 6 bases, and 14 bases separated the two germline ends. The CDR3 extends over 15 amino acids.

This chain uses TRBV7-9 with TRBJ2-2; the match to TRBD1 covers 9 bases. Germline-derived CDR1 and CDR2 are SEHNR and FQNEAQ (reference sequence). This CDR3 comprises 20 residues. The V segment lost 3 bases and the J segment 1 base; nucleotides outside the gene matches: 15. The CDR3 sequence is CASSLEGTGSLTWNTGELFF. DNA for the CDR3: TGTGCCAGCAGCTTGGAAGGGACAGGGAGTCTGACTTGGAACACCGGGGAGCTGTTTTTT.

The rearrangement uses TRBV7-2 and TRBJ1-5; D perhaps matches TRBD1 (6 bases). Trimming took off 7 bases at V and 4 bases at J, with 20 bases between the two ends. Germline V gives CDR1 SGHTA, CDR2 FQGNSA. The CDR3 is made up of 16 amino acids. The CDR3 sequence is CASKIGGGPENQPQHF. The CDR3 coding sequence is TGTGCCAGCAAGATTGGAGGGGGACCCGAGAATCAGCCCCAGCATTTT.

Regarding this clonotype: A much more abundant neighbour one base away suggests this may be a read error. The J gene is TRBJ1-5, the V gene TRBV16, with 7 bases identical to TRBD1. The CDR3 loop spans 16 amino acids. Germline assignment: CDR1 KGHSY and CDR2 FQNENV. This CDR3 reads CTSSQSGGRSNQPQHF. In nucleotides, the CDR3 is TGTACCAGCAGCCAATCAGGGGGTCGTAGCAATCAGCCCCAGCATTTT.

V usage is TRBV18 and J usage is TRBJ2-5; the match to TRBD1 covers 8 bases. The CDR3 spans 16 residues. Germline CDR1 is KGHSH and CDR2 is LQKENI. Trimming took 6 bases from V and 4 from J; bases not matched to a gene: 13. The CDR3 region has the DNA TGTGCCAGCTCTCCCACCCGGGCAGGGGGCAGAGAGACCCAGTACTTC. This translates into CASSPTRAGGRETQYF.

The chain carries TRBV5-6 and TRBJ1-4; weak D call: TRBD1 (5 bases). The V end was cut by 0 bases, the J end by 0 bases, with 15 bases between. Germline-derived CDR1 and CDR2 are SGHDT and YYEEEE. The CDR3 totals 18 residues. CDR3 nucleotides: TGTGCCAGCAGCTTGGCCGCTGGGGGTTGGGCAACTAATGAAAAACTGTTTTTT. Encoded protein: CASSLAAGGWATNEKLFF. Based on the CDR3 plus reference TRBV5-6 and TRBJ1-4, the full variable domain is DAGVTQSPTHLIKTRGQQVTLRCSPKSGHDTVSWYQQALGQGPQFIFQYYEEEERQRGNFPDRFSGHQFPNYSSELNVNALLLGDSALYLCASSLAAGGWATNEKLFFGSGTQLSVL.

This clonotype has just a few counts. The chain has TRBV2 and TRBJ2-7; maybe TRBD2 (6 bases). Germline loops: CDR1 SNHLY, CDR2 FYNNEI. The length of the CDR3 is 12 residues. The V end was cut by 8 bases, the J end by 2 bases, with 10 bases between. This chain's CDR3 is CASVGGTYEQYF. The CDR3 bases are TGTGCCAGCGTGGGGGGAACCTACGAGCAGTACTTC.

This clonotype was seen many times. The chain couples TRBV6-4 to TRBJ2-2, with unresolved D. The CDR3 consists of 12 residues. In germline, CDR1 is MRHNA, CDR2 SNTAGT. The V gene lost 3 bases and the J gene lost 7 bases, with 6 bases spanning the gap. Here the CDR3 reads CASSEGNGELFF. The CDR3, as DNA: TGTGCCAGCAGTGAAGGCAACGGGGAGCTGTTTTTT.

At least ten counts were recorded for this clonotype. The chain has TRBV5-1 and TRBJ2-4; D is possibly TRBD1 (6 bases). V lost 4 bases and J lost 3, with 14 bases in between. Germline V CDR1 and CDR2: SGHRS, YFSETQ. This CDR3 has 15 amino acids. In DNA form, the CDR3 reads TGCGCCAGCAGCGCACAGGGACGGGGCAAAAACATTCAGTACTTC. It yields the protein CASSAQGRGKNIQYF.

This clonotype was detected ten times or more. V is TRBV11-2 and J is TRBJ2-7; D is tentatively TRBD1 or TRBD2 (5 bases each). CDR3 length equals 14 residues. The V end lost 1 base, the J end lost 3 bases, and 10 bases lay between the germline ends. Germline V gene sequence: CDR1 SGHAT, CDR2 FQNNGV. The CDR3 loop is CASSLVGDSYEQYF. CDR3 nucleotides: TGTGCCAGCAGCTTAGTGGGGGATAGCTACGAGCAGTACTTC.

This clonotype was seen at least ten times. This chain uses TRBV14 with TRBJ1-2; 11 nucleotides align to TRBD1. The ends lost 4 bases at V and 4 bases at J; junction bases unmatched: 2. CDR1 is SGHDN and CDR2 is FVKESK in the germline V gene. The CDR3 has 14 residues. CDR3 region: CASSRGTGGYGYTF. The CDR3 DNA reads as TGTGCCAGCAGCCGAGGGACAGGGGGCTATGGCTACACCTTC.

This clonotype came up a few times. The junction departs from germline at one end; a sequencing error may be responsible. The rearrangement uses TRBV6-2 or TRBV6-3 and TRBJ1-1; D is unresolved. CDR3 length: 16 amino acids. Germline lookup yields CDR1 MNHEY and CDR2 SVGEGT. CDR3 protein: CASSYSPPWVNTEASF. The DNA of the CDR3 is TGTGCCAGCAGTTACTCCCCTCCCTGGGTGAACACTGAAGCTTCCTTT.

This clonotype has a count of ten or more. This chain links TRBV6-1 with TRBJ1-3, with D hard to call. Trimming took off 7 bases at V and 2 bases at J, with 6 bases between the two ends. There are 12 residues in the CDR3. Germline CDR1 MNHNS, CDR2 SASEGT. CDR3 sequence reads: CASTIAGNTIYF. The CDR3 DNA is TGTGCCAGCACGATCGCTGGAAACACCATATATTTT.